Described below is a single T cell receptor (beta chain) sequence and its context. This clonotype was counted between two and nine times. Its binding antigen is unknown. No quality values exist for individual bases; no much larger clone is one base distant. The data stem from a study of Graves' ophthalmopathy and Graves' hyperthyroidism (dated by TCRdb to the late 2010s). Background on the whole study: A patient counted as having stable hyperthyroidism if there was no progression to ophthalmopathy within 18 months of follow-up. To tell Graves' ophthalmopathy apart from Graves' hyperthyroidism, and to predict which patients would progress to ophthalmopathy, the study relied on TCR beta repertoire signatures. In total, over 130 blood samples were TCR-sequenced: roughly 45 ophthalmopathy, some 75 hyperthyroidism and some 17 hyperthyroidism-to-ophthalmopathy patients. To explore V-J signatures that distinguish ophthalmopathy from hyperthyroidism, a discovery set of more than 90 patients was enrolled, made up of some 41 with ophthalmopathy and fewer than 60 with stable hyperthyroidism. The independent validation cohort included some 19 hyperthyroidism patients plus 17 patients who later progressed from hyperthyroidism to ophthalmopathy. In roughly six hyperthyroidism patients, the T-cell repertoire of thyroid tissue was compared with the T-cell repertoire of blood. Following sample collection, hyperthyroidism patients were given methimazole at a starting dose of 30 mg daily, and ophthalmopathy patients were given high-dose intravenous methylprednisolone.

Paper-wide results and their limitations: In validation, the model predicted ophthalmopathy progression with more than 70% sensitivity and approximately 78% specificity; roughly 12 predicted patients were CT-confirmed with GO in a median of approximately six months. Most expanded thyroid clonotypes with frequency above 0.001 were also detected in blood, suggesting blood repertoires may reflect the thyroid immune response. The 13-signature model separated ophthalmopathy from stable hyperthyroidism with roughly 88% sensitivity and approximately 83% specificity in cross-validation, and 80%/75% in the test set. Sample size was not statistically predetermined, and group allocation was not concealed from the investigators.

Trimming takes 7 bases off V and 4 bases off J; junction bases not matched to a gene: 12. The CDR3 measures 15 amino acids from cysteine to phenylalanine. Only CDR3 DNA remains: 45 bases, in frame from the first base. CDR1 and CDR2 are drawn from the germline V gene (reference sequence): MNHEY, SMNVEV. Hyperthyroidism patients were newly diagnosed, with disease duration under 2 months, and aged 18 to 65 years. Patients were excluded if they had other autoimmune diseases, uncontrolled infections, pregnancy or lactation. Clinical symptoms, serum thyroxine, TRAb, thyroid ultrasound and orbital computed tomography were used for diagnosis. Trizol reagent was used to extract the total RNA, and its quality was then checked on an Agilent 2100 Bioanalyzer. For repertoire sequencing, TCR beta CDR3 regions were amplified from RNA transcripts. HTBI primers and the Qiagen OneStep RT-PCR kit were used in a first-round RT-PCR, which was followed by a second-round multiplex PCR, size selection and purification. The libraries underwent paired-end sequencing with 100 bp reads on an Illumina HiSeq2000. On the study's bioinformatics: SOAPnuke was used for read processing, and reads with adapters, uncalled bases, a mean Phred below 15, or no exact constant-primer or identifier match were discarded. COPE v1.2.5 was used to merge high-quality paired reads. Each unique nucleotide sequence was defined as a clonotype, and clonotypes were aligned to IMGT TRB V, D and J references with MiTCR v1.1. Analysis was restricted to V-J combinations with a frequency above 0.0001, which covered roughly 99% of repertoires. For each V-J combination, a TCR clonal expansion and chaos score was defined as the ratio of F50 clonal expansion to chaos observed in the TCRdist matrix. Welch's t-statistics and random forest were used to reduce the features to around 13 V-J combinations, which were then used as input to a naive Bayes classifier. The similarity between thyroid and blood repertoires was quantified using the Morisita-Horn index. TCRdb reprocessed the public reads (quality trimming at Q25 with fastp, clone calling with MiXCR) and kept in-frame beta chains. Identical CDR3 proteins give one entry, which carries the most common genes and DNA. These V and J calls are TCRdb output, not the study's own analysis. This sample is represented by approximately 1.2 million distinct CDR3 sequences; 35% to 40% of them were singletons. The ten largest clones take up approximately 12% of the sample.

This sequence uses TRBV27 and TRBJ2-5; the central 7 bases match TRBD2. The TCR was taken from an adult man with Graves' hyperthyroidism. Material for sequencing was peripheral blood or thyroid tissue (not recorded which). The CDR3 is CASNSHRDYGETQYF. DNA sequence: TGTGCCAGCAACTCCCACCGGGACTATGGAGAGACCCAGTACTTC.